This T cell receptor (beta chain) was observed in a study of shared clonotypes between healthy human individuals. Study outcomes and limitations: Rarefaction analysis demonstrated incomplete sorted-subset sequencing notwithstanding large depth.

The CDR3 runs 18 residues. CDR1 and CDR2 from the germline V gene are SGHRS and YFSETQ. The junction had 10 bases not matched to a gene; V was cut back by 4 bases and J by 4 bases. Produced via immunoSEQ multiplex PCR; TCRdb's table is partial and in-frame only. Of roughly 2.2 million clones listed, 85% to 95% are singletons. Points on this clone: The antigen is not known.

The chain couples TRBV5-1 to TRBJ2-1; the match to TRBD2 covers 14 bases. The TCR was taken from a man in his late teens or twenties in good health. Some clones in this sample may be carry-over from other donors' samples. Sequencing input: naive CD4+ T cells from PBMCs. As to subset: CD45RA+ positively selected. The CDR3 DNA follows: TGCGCCAGCAGCCCGTCGGGACTAGCGGGAGAGGGTTACAATGAGCAGTTCTTC. Its protein product is CASSPSGLAGEGYNEQFF.